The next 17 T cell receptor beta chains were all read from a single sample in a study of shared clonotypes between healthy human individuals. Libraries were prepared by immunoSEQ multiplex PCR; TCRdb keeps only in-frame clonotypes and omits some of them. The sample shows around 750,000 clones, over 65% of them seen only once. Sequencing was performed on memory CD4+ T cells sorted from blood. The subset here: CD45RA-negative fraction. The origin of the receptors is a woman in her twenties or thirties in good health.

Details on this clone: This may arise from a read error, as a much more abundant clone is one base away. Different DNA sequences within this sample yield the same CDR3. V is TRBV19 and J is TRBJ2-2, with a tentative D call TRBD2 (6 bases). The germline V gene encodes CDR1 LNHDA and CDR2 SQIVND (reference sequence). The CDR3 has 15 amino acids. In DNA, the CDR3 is TGTGCCAGTACCCTTCGGGGGAGAAACACTGGGGAGCTGTTTTTT. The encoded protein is CASTLRGRNTGELFF.

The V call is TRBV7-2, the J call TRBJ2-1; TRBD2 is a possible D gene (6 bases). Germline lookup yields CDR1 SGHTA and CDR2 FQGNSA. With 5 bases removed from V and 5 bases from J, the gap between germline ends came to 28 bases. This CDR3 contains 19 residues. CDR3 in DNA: TGTGCCAGCAGCCCGATAGTCCTGACTTCCATTTTAGCGGACAATGAGCAGTTCTTC. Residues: CASSPIVLTSILADNEQFF.

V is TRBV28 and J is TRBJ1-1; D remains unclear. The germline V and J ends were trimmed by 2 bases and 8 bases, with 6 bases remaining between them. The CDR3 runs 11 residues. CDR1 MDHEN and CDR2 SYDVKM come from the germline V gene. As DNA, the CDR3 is TGTGCCAGCAGTTTAGGGTCAGAAGCTTTCTTT. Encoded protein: CASSLGSEAFF.

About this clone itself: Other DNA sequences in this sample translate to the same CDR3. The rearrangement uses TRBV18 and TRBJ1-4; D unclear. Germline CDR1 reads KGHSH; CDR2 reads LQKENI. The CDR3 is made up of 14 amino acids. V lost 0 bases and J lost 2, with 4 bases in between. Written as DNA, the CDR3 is TGTGCCAGCTCACCACCGGGGACTAATGAAAAACTGTTTTTT. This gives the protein CASSPPGTNEKLFF.

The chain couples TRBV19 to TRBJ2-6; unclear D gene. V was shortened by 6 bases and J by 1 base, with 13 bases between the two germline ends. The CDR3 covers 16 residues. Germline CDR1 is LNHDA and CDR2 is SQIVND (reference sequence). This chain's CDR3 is CASRVGSRSGANVLTF. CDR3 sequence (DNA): TGTGCCAGTAGGGTGGGATCAAGGTCTGGGGCCAACGTCCTGACTTTC.

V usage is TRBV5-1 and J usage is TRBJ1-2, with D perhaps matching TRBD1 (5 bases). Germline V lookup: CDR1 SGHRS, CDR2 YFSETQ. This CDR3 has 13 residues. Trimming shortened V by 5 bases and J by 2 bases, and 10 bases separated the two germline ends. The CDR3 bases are TGCGCCAGCAGTATAGGGGAAAACTATGGCTACACCTTC. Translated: CASSIGENYGYTF.

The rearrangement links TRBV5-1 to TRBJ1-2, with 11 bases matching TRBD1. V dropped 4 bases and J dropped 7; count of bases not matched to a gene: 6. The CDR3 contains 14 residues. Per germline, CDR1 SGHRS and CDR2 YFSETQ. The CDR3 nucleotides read TGCGCCAGCAGCGTGGACAGGGGGCGTTTTGGCTACACCTTC. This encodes CASSVDRGRFGYTF.

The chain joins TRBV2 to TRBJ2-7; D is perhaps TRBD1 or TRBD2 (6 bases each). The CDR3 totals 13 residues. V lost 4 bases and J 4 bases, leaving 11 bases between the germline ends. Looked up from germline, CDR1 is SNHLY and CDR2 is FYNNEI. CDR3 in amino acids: CASSGVGGYEQYF. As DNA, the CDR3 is TGTGCCAGCAGTGGAGTAGGGGGGTACGAGCAGTACTTC.

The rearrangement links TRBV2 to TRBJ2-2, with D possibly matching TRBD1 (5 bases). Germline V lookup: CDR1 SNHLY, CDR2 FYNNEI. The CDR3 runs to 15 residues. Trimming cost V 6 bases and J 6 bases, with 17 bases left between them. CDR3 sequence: CASSRRQGSPGELFF. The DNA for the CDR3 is TGTGCCAGCAGCAGAAGGCAGGGATCCCCCGGGGAGCTGTTTTTT.

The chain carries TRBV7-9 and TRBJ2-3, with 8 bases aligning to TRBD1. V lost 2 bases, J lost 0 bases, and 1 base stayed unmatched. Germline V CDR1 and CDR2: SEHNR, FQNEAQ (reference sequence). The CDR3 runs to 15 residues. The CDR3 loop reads CASSLRTGSTDTQYF. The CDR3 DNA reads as TGTGCCAGCAGCTTAAGGACAGGGAGCACAGATACGCAGTATTTT.

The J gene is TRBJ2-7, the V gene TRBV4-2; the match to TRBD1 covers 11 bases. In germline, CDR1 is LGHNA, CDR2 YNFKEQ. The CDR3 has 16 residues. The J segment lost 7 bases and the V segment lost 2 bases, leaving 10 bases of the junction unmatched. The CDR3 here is CASSQTLGTGGFEQYF. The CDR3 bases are TGTGCCAGCAGCCAAACACTGGGGACAGGGGGTTTTGAGCAGTACTTC.

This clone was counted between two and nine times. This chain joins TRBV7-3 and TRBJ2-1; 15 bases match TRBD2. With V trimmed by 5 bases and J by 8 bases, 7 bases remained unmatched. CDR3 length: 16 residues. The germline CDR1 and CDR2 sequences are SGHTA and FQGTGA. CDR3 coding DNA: TGTGCCAGCAGCGCGGGACTAGCGGGAGGTTTGGATGAGCAGTTCTTC. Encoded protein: CASSAGLAGGLDEQFF. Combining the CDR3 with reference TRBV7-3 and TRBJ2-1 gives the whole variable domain GAGVSQTPSNKVTEKGKYVELRCDPISGHTALYWYRQSLGQGPEFLIYFQGTGAADDSGLPNDRFFAVRPEGSVSTLKIQRTERGDSAVYLCASSAGLAGGLDEQFFGPGTRLTVL.

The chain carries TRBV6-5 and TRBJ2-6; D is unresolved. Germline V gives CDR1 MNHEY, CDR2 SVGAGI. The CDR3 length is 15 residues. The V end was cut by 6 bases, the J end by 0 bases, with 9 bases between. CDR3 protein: CASSFRHSGANVLTF. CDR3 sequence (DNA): TGTGCCAGCAGCTTTAGACACTCTGGGGCCAACGTCCTGACTTTC.

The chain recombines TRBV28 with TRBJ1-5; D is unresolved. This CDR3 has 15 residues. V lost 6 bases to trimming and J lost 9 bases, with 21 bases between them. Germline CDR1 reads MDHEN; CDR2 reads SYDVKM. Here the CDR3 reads CASSDVRHRHLPQHF. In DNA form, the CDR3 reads TGTGCCAGCAGCGACGTCCGACATAGGCACTTGCCCCAGCATTTT.

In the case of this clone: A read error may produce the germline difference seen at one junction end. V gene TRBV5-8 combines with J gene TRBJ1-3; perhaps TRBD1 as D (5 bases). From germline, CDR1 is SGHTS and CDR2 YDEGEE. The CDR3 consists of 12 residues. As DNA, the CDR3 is TGTGCCAGCAGCTTAGATGTCCGGACAAATGATTTT. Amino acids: CASSLDVRTNDF. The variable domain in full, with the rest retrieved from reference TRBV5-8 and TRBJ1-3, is EAGVTQSPTHLIKTRGQQATLRCSPISGHTSVYWYQQALGLGLQFLLWYDEGEERNRGNFPPRFSGRQFPNYSSELNVNALELEDSALYLCASSLDVRTNDFGEGSWLTVV.

The CDR3 nucleotides are TGTGCCAGCAGCCTAACCGGGACTAGCGGGAGGGCAGGAGGAGAGACCCAGTACTTC. Its protein is CASSLTGTSGRAGGETQYF. The chain joins TRBV7-9 to TRBJ2-5; TRBD2 matches 16 bases. The CDR3 is 19 residues long. The germline V gene encodes CDR1 SEHNR and CDR2 FQNEAQ (reference sequence). The V gene end was trimmed by 5 bases and the J gene end by 4 bases; junction bases not matched to a gene: 13.

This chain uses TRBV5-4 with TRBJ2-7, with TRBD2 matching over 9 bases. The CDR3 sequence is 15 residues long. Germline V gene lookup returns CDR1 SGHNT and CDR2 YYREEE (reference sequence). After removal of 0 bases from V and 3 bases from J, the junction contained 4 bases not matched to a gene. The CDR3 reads CASSLAGTSIYEQYF. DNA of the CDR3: TGTGCCAGCAGCTTGGCCGGGACTAGCATCTACGAGCAGTACTTC. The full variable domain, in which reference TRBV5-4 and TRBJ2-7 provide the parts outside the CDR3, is ETGVTQSPTHLIKTRGQQVTLRCSSQSGHNTVSWYQQALGQGPQFIFQYYREEENGRGNFPPRFSGLQFPNYSSELNVNALELDDSALYLCASSLAGTSIYEQYFGPGTRLTVT.